This T cell receptor beta chain was recorded in a study of cytomegalovirus exposure and HLA in healthy donors. With 60 Vbeta and 13 Jbeta primers, the PCR was carried out. Produced via immunoSEQ multiplex PCR; TCRdb's table is partial and in-frame only. The sample includes roughly 170,000 clones, over 60% of them seen just once. The study's findings and limits: A missense variant in DCLRE1C was later tied to TCR beta V- and J-gene trimming. CMV antigen specificity of three CMV-associated chains was confirmed in vitro.

CDR3 length: 13 residues. Trimming at V came to 5 bases and at J to 7 bases, leaving 5 bases not matched to a gene. Germline V CDR1 and CDR2: SEHNR, FQNEAQ (reference sequence). As regards this clone: The antigen remains undetermined.

This TCR derives from a girl aged 10-17 years in good health and CMV-seronegative. The chain couples TRBV7-9 to TRBJ2-1; 7 bases are a match to TRBD2. The sequenced material came from PBMCs. CDR3 DNA: TGTGCCAGCAGCCCTCTCGGGGGGAATGAGCAGTTCTTC. As protein: CASSPLGGNEQFF.